These 26 T cell receptor beta chains originate from one sample sequenced in a study of technical replicates of blood from four donors. Method: immunoSEQ multiplex PCR; TCRdb's copy keeps in-frame clones and lacks some. The sample contains 75,000 to 80,000 clones, 90% to 95% of which appear only once. The sequenced material came from T cells isolated from PBMCs. The receptors were gathered from a human donor in good health.

The chain joins TRBV7-9 to TRBJ2-1, with TRBD2 as a possible D gene (6 bases). Trimming removed 0 bases at V and 4 bases at J, with 19 bases between. Germline V gives CDR1 SEHNR, CDR2 FQNEAQ (reference sequence). There are 18 residues in the CDR3. The CDR3 DNA sequence: TGTGCCAGCAGCTTAGCGCACGGGGGAACCCTTACTTACAATGAGCAGTTCTTC. Its protein is CASSLAHGGTLTYNEQFF.

The genes are TRBV11-3 and TRBJ2-3; no clear D. The CDR3 spans 14 residues. Per germline, CDR1 SGHNT and CDR2 YENEEA. Between the trimmed V and J ends, which lost 0 bases and 1 base, there was a span of 5 bases. The CDR3 sequence is CASSLDSGTDTQYF. The DNA for the CDR3 is TGTGCCAGCAGCTTAGACTCAGGCACAGATACGCAGTATTTT.

This chain's CDR3 is CASSFGQTYEQYF. In nucleotides, the CDR3 is TGTGCCAGCAGCTTCGGACAGACCTACGAGCAGTACTTC. The chain couples TRBV5-4 to TRBJ2-7; the D gene is possibly TRBD1 (6 bases). Trimming pared 2 bases from V and 2 bases from J, leaving 8 bases between. Per the germline V gene, CDR1 is SGHNT and CDR2 is YYREEE (reference sequence). This CDR3 spans 13 amino acids.

The J gene is TRBJ2-3, the V gene TRBV5-6, with 8 bases lining up with TRBD1. V was clipped by 5 bases and J by 3 bases; unmatched bases: 5. The CDR3 has 14 amino acids. The germline gives CDR1 SGHDT, CDR2 YYEEEE. CDR3 DNA sequence: TGTGCCAGCAGGCGTCAGGGGGCTACAGATACGCAGTATTTT. The encoded protein is CASRRQGATDTQYF.

The genes are TRBV21-1 and TRBJ1-1. TRBV21-1 is classified as a pseudogene. The CDR3 is 13 residues long. The CDR3 reads CASSKLVHTEAFF. CDR3 nucleotides: TGTGCCAGCAGCAAACTCGTCCACACTGAAGCTTTCTTT.

The chain uses TRBV14 and TRBJ1-2; TRBD1 might be the D (5 bases). The CDR3 contains 15 residues. Germline-derived CDR1 and CDR2 are SGHDN and FVKESK. Trimming took 4 bases from V and 2 from J, leaving 14 bases between them. Here the CDR3 reads CASSPWQGGNYGYTF. In DNA form, the CDR3 reads TGTGCCAGCAGCCCTTGGCAGGGTGGGAACTATGGCTACACCTTC.

This chain joins TRBV7-9 and TRBJ1-4, with 10 bases identical to TRBD1. The CDR3 spans 14 residues. Unmatched junction bases numbered 6, after V lost 7 bases and J lost 7 bases. The germline V gene encodes CDR1 SEHNR and CDR2 FQNEAQ (reference sequence). DNA for the CDR3: TGTGCCAGCATCTCCCGGGACAGGGGTGAAAAACTGTTTTTT. Its protein product is CASISRDRGEKLFF.

V is TRBV11-3 and J is TRBJ1-2; D may be TRBD1 (6 bases). With 4 bases removed from V and 0 bases from J, the gap between germline ends came to 9 bases. The CDR3 runs 14 residues. The germline gives CDR1 SGHNT, CDR2 YENEEA. As DNA, the CDR3 is TGTGCCAGCAGCTGGGGGGGCCCTAACTATGGCTACACCTTC. Its translation: CASSWGGPNYGYTF.

The chain couples TRBV10-1 to TRBJ2-7, with D tentatively TRBD2 (5 bases). This CDR3 has 14 residues. V was cut by 2 bases and J by 0 bases, with 8 bases left in between. Per germline, CDR1 WNHNN and CDR2 SYGVQD (reference sequence). The CDR3 region has the DNA TGCGCCAGCAGTGAGGGACTGGGCTCCTACGAGCAGTACTTC. Translating it yields CASSEGLGSYEQYF.

The chain links TRBV14 to TRBJ2-1; 7 bases are a match to TRBD2. Unmatched junction bases numbered 17, after V lost 0 bases and J lost 9 bases. The CDR3 loop spans 18 amino acids. Germline V CDR1 and CDR2: SGHDN, FVKESK. The CDR3 reads CASSQDFGVGRFFGEQFF. CDR3 nucleotides: TGTGCCAGCAGCCAAGATTTTGGGGTCGGGAGGTTTTTCGGTGAGCAGTTCTTC.

For the CDR3, the DNA is TGTGCCATCACCCCCAGTGGCGGTAACACCGGGGAGCTGTTTTTT. Encoded protein: CAITPSGGNTGELFF. This sequence joins TRBV10-3 and TRBJ2-2; D not certain. Germline CDR1 and CDR2: ENHRY and SYGVKD. CDR3 size: 15 residues. Deletions cut 7 bases from V and 2 bases from J, with 14 bases between.

The chain employs TRBV10-3 and TRBJ2-3; 7 bases are a match to TRBD2. The J segment lost 1 base and the V segment lost 0 bases, leaving 7 bases of the junction unmatched. The CDR3 covers 17 residues. Germline V gene data show CDR1 as ENHRY and CDR2 as SYGVKD. Here the CDR3 reads CAISESLTLAGTDTQYF. The CDR3, as DNA: TGTGCCATCAGTGAGTCTTTAACGCTAGCGGGCACAGATACGCAGTATTTT.

The chain has TRBV18 and TRBJ2-7, with D perhaps matching TRBD1 (5 bases). V lost 2 bases and J 3 bases, leaving 8 bases between the germline ends. Looked up from germline, CDR1 is KGHSH and CDR2 is LQKENI. There are 13 residues in the CDR3. The CDR3 is CASSPAQGYEQYF. CDR3 coding DNA: TGTGCCAGCTCACCAGCCCAGGGCTACGAGCAGTACTTC.

J is TRBJ2-7 and V is TRBV28; the D is unclear. In germline, CDR1 is MDHEN, CDR2 SYDVKM. Trimming cost V 3 bases and J 4 bases, with 16 bases left between them. This CDR3 has 15 amino acids. The CDR3 bases are TGTGCCAGCAGTTTTCTGCAGACTGTGTCTTACGAGCAGTACTTC. This codes for CASSFLQTVSYEQYF.

For the CDR3, the DNA is TGCGCCAGCAGCCAATCCCCGGGACAGGGGAACGAGCAGTACTTC. It yields the protein CASSQSPGQGNEQYF. The rearrangement joins TRBV4-1 to TRBJ2-7; 10 bases align to TRBD1. Germline CDR1 and CDR2: MGHRA and YSYEKL. The length of the CDR3 is 15 residues. J was trimmed by 5 bases and V by 2 bases; bases with no gene match: 6.

The chain has TRBV6-5 and TRBJ2-3, with D maybe TRBD1 (6 bases). CDR1 and CDR2 from the germline V gene are MNHEY and SVGAGI. The CDR3 consists of 15 residues. The ends were cut back, 6 bases at V and 0 bases at J, with 13 bases in the middle. The CDR3 region is CASSQTGYSTDTQYF. In nucleotides, the CDR3 is TGTGCCAGCAGCCAAACAGGGTATAGCACAGATACGCAGTATTTT.

The gene calls are TRBV19 and TRBJ2-7, with D possibly matching TRBD2 (6 bases). CDR1 is LNHDA and CDR2 is SQIVND in the germline V gene (reference sequence). This CDR3 contains 15 residues. Trimming took off 6 bases at V and 0 bases at J, with 15 bases between the two ends. CDR3 nucleotides: TGTGCCAGTAGGGAGGGACTTGCCCTCTCCTACGAGCAGTACTTC. It is translated as CASREGLALSYEQYF.

A few counts support this clone. CDR3 amino acids: CAWSLGTGVTEAFF. CDR3 DNA sequence: TGTGCCTGGAGTTTGGGGACAGGGGTCACTGAAGCTTTCTTT. The chain employs TRBV30 and TRBJ1-1, with 10 nucleotides matching TRBD1. From germline, CDR1 is GTSNPN and CDR2 SVGIG (reference sequence). There are 14 residues in the CDR3. Trimming took 2 bases from V and 4 from J; bases not matched to a gene: 4.

The gene calls are TRBV7-2 and TRBJ2-5; D may be TRBD2 (5 bases). The CDR3 has 15 residues. Germline assignment: CDR1 SGHTA and CDR2 FQGNSA. The V and J ends lost 0 bases and 7 bases respectively, with 15 bases between them. The CDR3, as DNA: TGTGCCAGCAGCTTAGCCACGGAACGGGGTCGGACCCAGTACTTC. This encodes CASSLATERGRTQYF.

This rearrangement joins TRBV7-8 to TRBJ2-7; a weak D match, TRBD2 (6 bases). This CDR3 has 15 residues. Germline V gene data show CDR1 as SGHVS and CDR2 as FQNEAQ. V was trimmed by 5 bases and J by 3 bases, leaving 17 bases between them. Here the CDR3 DNA reads TGTGCCAGCAGCCCCCGCCCGGGAGAAAGCTACGAGCAGTACTTC. Its protein product is CASSPRPGESYEQYF.

V is TRBV27 and J is TRBJ1-1, with 9 positions matching TRBD1. Trimming cost V 7 bases and J 3 bases; bases outside gene matches: 3. CDR3 length equals 13 residues. Germline V gene lookup returns CDR1 MNHEY and CDR2 SMNVEV (reference sequence). CDR3 in amino acids: CASTGQGYTEAFF. Written as DNA, the CDR3 is TGTGCCAGCACAGGACAGGGGTACACTGAAGCTTTCTTT.

This chain links TRBV6-5 with TRBJ2-3, with TRBD1 identical over 7 bases. Germline-derived CDR1 and CDR2 are MNHEY and SVGAGI. The junction had 10 bases not matched to a gene; V was cut back by 0 bases and J by 13 bases. The CDR3 runs 14 residues. This chain's CDR3 is CASSYSHRDSSEYF. CDR3 DNA: TGTGCCAGCAGTTACTCTCACCGGGACAGTTCTGAGTATTTT.

This chain uses TRBV7-3 with TRBJ2-7, with 11 bases identical to TRBD2. This CDR3 has 16 amino acids. Germline assignment: CDR1 SGHTA and CDR2 FQGTGA. The V gene end was trimmed by 4 bases and the J gene end by 2 bases; junction bases not matched to a gene: 7. The CDR3 DNA reads as TGTGCCAGCAGCTCTTTTCCTAGCGGGAGGACCTACGAGCAGTACTTC. Its translation: CASSSFPSGRTYEQYF.

The chain has TRBV29-1 and TRBJ2-7; D ambiguous. Germline CDR1 and CDR2: SQVTM and ANQGSEA. The CDR3 runs 12 residues. The V end was cut by 7 bases, the J end by 1 base, with 11 bases between. The CDR3 protein is CSASTGSYEQYF. In nucleotides, the CDR3 is TGCAGCGCCTCGACGGGTTCCTACGAGCAGTACTTC.

The rearrangement joins TRBV7-6 to TRBJ2-1; D gene unclear. Germline loops: CDR1 SGHVS, CDR2 FNYEAQ. V dropped 3 bases and J dropped 8 bases, with 11 bases sitting between them. CDR3 size: 13 residues. This CDR3 reads CASSLGVVYEQFF. CDR3 nucleotide sequence: TGTGCCAGCAGCTTGGGCGTCGTCTATGAGCAGTTCTTC.

This chain connects TRBV27 to TRBJ2-1; 12 bases line up with TRBD2. The CDR3 extends over 13 amino acids. V trimming: 6 bases; J trimming: 15 bases; junction bases outside the gene matches: 9. Germline V gives CDR1 MNHEY, CDR2 SMNVEV (reference sequence). The CDR3 coding sequence is TGTGCCAGCAGGGTCACTAGCGGGAGGTTTATGTTCTTC. Amino acid sequence: CASRVTSGRFMFF.